A selection of T cell receptor beta chains follows, all from one sample in a study of blood T cell repertoires in COVID-19. Here immunoSEQ multiplex PCR was the method, and the copy in TCRdb shows in-frame clones only, minus some. The table lists around 210,000 clones, 80% to 90% of them singletons. The sample was peripheral blood. These receptors were collected from a man between 18 and 35 years old with active or convalescent COVID-19. Both conserved end residues are part of each CDR3. The D gene is left open where the match is weak. Clone size is given for some rows only: seen once, a few or many times, or a class if the clone is expanded.

.,.,TRBJ2-3,TRBV14,CASSPMLAGTDTQYF,TGTGCCAGCAGCCCGATGCTAGCAGGCACAGATACGCAGTATTTT
TRBD2,.,TRBJ2-1,TRBV5-1,CASSLGDGRINEQFF,TGCGCCAGCAGCTTGGGGGACGGGAGGATCAATGAGCAGTTCTTC
TRBD1,few,TRBJ1-5,TRBV4-1,CASSQVGRRDRGNQPQHF,TGCGCCAGCAGCCAGGTGGGACGGCGGGACAGGGGCAATCAGCCCCAGCATTTT
TRBD1,.,TRBJ2-2,TRBV11-3,CASSSGQGRTGELFF,TGTGCCAGCAGCTCGGGACAGGGAAGGACCGGGGAGCTGTTTTTT
TRBD1,.,TRBJ1-2,TRBV5-4,CASSFRQGPTGYTF,TGTGCCAGCAGCTTCCGACAGGGGCCCACCGGCTACACCTTC
TRBD2,once,TRBJ2-7,TRBV3-1/TRBV3-2,CASSQGLAGGYEQYF,TGTGCCAGCAGCCAAGGATTGGCGGGAGGTTACGAGCAGTACTTC
TRBD2,once,TRBJ2-6,TRBV7-2,CASSLAARGAGANVLTF,TGTGCCAGCAGCTTAGCAGCGCGGGGGGCTGGGGCCAACGTCCTGACTTTC
TRBD1,.,TRBJ2-7,TRBV7-2,CASSSPRQGIANYEQYF,TGTGCCAGCAGCTCCCCACGACAGGGAATAGCGAATTACGAGCAGTACTTC
TRBD2,once,TRBJ2-5,TRBV7-2,CASSSSGGWETQYF,TGTGCCAGCAGCTCCAGCGGGGGTTGGGAGACCCAGTACTTC
.,.,TRBJ2-1,TRBV4-1,CASNSIAETYNEQFF,TGCGCCAGCAACTCGATAGCGGAAACCTACAATGAGCAGTTCTTC
.,once,TRBJ1-5,TRBV27,CASSPWDTNQPQHF,TGTGCCAGCAGTCCCTGGGACACCAATCAGCCCCAGCATTTT
TRBD2,.,TRBJ2-7,TRBV19,CASSFRTSGGYTYEQYF,TGTGCCAGTAGTTTCCGGACTAGCGGGGGTTACACCTACGAGCAGTACTTC
.,.,TRBJ1-1,TRBV20-1,CSARAGAGAFF,TGCAGTGCCAGGGCGGGGGCAGGGGCTTTCTTT
TRBD2,few,TRBJ2-1,TRBV30,CAWKGGGTYNEQFF,TGTGCCTGGAAGGGCGGGGGAACCTACAATGAGCAGTTCTTC
TRBD2,.,TRBJ2-7,TRBV7-9,CASSLNPVGTSGYEQYF,TGTGCCAGCAGCTTAAATCCCGTGGGGACTAGCGGCTACGAGCAGTACTTC
TRBD1,once,TRBJ1-2,TRBV28,CASSSDGRDRVNYGYTF,TGTGCCAGCAGTTCCGATGGACGGGACAGAGTTAACTATGGCTACACCTTC
.,.,TRBJ2-7,TRBV4-1,CASSQPGKPSAYEQYF,TGCGCCAGCAGCCAGCCCGGGAAACCCTCTGCCTACGAGCAGTACTTC